These 24 T cell receptor beta chains were sequenced from one sample in a study of T cells in localized non-small cell lung cancer (dated by TCRdb to 2018 to 2021). Libraries were constructed by the immunoSEQ multiplex PCR assay. In TCRdb, the immuneACCESS table is reduced to in-frame sequences with V and J assigned. These tables do not hold every clone; where another copy was compared, an unresolved V gene accounts for under half, and the others remain unexplained. The sample records roughly 90,000 clones, just over 90% of which are singletons. Of the sample, about 4% is held by the ten largest clones. Specimen: PBMCs, collected before any cancer treatment. These receptors all stem from a woman aged 35 to 75 with stage II squamous cell lung carcinoma.

The J gene is TRBJ1-4, the V gene TRBV6-6; D not resolved. The V gene lost 7 bases and the J gene lost 5 bases, with 5 bases spanning the gap. Germline CDR1 MNHNY, CDR2 SVGAGI (reference sequence). This CDR3 has 11 amino acids. CDR3 sequence reads: CASKSNEKLFF. The CDR3 DNA sequence: TGTGCCAGCAAGTCGAATGAAAAACTGTTTTTT.

The J gene is TRBJ1-1, the V gene TRBV5-6; tentative D call: TRBD1 (5 bases). Germline loops: CDR1 SGHDT, CDR2 YYEEEE. Trimming removed 0 bases at V and 0 bases at J, with 15 bases between. The CDR3 contains 17 residues. This CDR3 is CASSLGIGGTMNTEAFF. The CDR3 DNA sequence: TGTGCCAGCAGCTTGGGTATCGGGGGTACCATGAACACTGAAGCTTTCTTT. The whole variable domain, remainder taken from reference TRBV5-6 and TRBJ1-1, is DAGVTQSPTHLIKTRGQQVTLRCSPKSGHDTVSWYQQALGQGPQFIFQYYEEEERQRGNFPDRFSGHQFPNYSSELNVNALLLGDSALYLCASSLGIGGTMNTEAFFGQGTRLTVV.

The chain joins TRBV5-1 to TRBJ1-4; no firm D call. The CDR3 has 15 residues. Germline CDR1 SGHRS, CDR2 YFSETQ. V was clipped by 0 bases and J by 4 bases, with 10 bases between them. For the CDR3, the DNA is TGCGCCAGCAGCTTGGATGGCCAGATTAATGAAAAACTGTTTTTT. This codes for CASSLDGQINEKLFF.

A note on this clone: This sample includes further DNA sequences coding for the same CDR3. CDR3 sequence: CASSYGSTEAFF. The CDR3, as DNA: TGTGCCAGCAGTTACGGGTCGACTGAAGCTTTCTTT. The rearrangement uses TRBV6-5 and TRBJ1-1; D is unclear. CDR3 length equals 12 residues. Germline-derived CDR1 and CDR2 are MNHEY and SVGAGI. V shed 2 bases and J shed 5 bases, with 6 bases lying between them.

This chain links TRBV19 with TRBJ1-5; D uncertain. The CDR3 length is 15 residues. V was clipped by 10 bases and J by 0 bases, with 16 bases between them. Germline V gene data show CDR1 as LNHDA and CDR2 as SQIVND (reference sequence). The DNA for the CDR3 is TGTGCCACGTTCCCTCGCGAGGGTAGCAATCAGCCCCAGCATTTT. Protein: CATFPREGSNQPQHF.

This rearrangement joins TRBV29-1 to TRBJ2-3, with D tentatively TRBD2 (5 bases). CDR1 is SQVTM, CDR2 ANQGSEA, per germline. Trimming shortened V by 6 bases and J by 4 bases, and 17 bases separated the two germline ends. The CDR3 consists of 14 residues. The CDR3 loop is CSVSRKGAPDTQYF. The CDR3 nucleotides are TGCAGCGTCTCTCGAAAGGGAGCCCCAGATACGCAGTATTTT.

V and J are TRBV6-4 and TRBJ1-2; D remains unclear. Deletions cut 0 bases from V and 7 bases from J, with 6 bases between. The CDR3 contains 12 residues. Germline values: CDR1 MRHNA, CDR2 SNTAGT. In DNA form, the CDR3 reads TGTGCCAGCAGTGACTCATGGGGTGGCTACACCTTC. Translating gives CASSDSWGGYTF.

The chain has TRBV6-1 and TRBJ2-3; no clear D. The length of the CDR3 is 12 residues. CDR1 is MNHNS and CDR2 is SASEGT in the germline V gene. Trimming shortened V by 5 bases and J by 5 bases, and 8 bases separated the two germline ends. The CDR3 DNA sequence: TGTGCCAGCAGTTCCGTTGTAGATACGCAGTATTTT. Protein sequence: CASSSVVDTQYF.

The V gene is TRBV28, the J gene TRBJ1-5; D may be TRBD1 (5 bases). The CDR3 is 12 amino acids. Per germline, CDR1 MDHEN and CDR2 SYDVKM. V gave up 11 bases and J gave up 6 bases, with 14 bases separating them. The CDR3 spells CASGGYSQPQHF. CDR3 nucleotide sequence: TGTGCCTCGGGGGGGTATAGTCAGCCCCAGCATTTT.

The gene calls are TRBV7-9 and TRBJ1-2; 7 nucleotides agree with TRBD1. Germline V gene sequence: CDR1 SEHNR, CDR2 FQNEAQ (reference sequence). Trimming removed 3 bases from V and 8 bases from J; junction bases left unmatched: 3. The CDR3 length is 12 residues. CDR3 loop: CASSFDRAGYTF. CDR3 nucleotides: TGTGCCAGCAGCTTTGACAGGGCCGGCTACACCTTC.

The chain is built from TRBV5-4 and TRBJ2-7, with a weak D call TRBD2 (5 bases). The V gene lost 4 bases and the J gene lost 2 bases, with 16 bases spanning the gap. The CDR3 has 15 residues. From germline, CDR1 is SGHNT and CDR2 YYREEE (reference sequence). The CDR3 spells CASSGRAEETYEQYF. As DNA, the CDR3 is TGTGCCAGCAGCGGAAGAGCGGAGGAGACCTACGAGCAGTACTTC.

The chain joins TRBV10-1 to TRBJ2-5; tentatively, D is TRBD1 or TRBD2 (6 bases each). With 4 bases removed from V and 3 bases from J, the gap between germline ends came to 21 bases. Germline V gives CDR1 WNHNN, CDR2 SYGVQD (reference sequence). There are 17 residues in the CDR3. In nucleotides, the CDR3 is TGCGCCAGCAGTGCAAGGGGGGTGGTGGGATCTGAAGAGACCCAGTACTTC. It is translated as CASSARGVVGSEETQYF.

J is TRBJ1-1 and V is TRBV19; D gene uncertain. Germline assignment: CDR1 LNHDA and CDR2 SQIVND (reference sequence). CDR3 length: 14 amino acids. The V gene lost 2 bases and the J gene lost 4 bases, with 11 bases spanning the gap. This CDR3 is CASSIRAAGTEAFF. The CDR3 coding sequence is TGTGCCAGTAGTATACGGGCCGCGGGCACTGAAGCTTTCTTT.

This chain joins TRBV4-2 and TRBJ2-1, with D maybe TRBD1 (5 bases). The V and J ends lost 1 base and 4 bases respectively, with 14 bases between them. From germline, CDR1 is LGHNA and CDR2 YNFKEQ. The CDR3 is 16 residues long. CDR3 bases: TGTGCCAGCAGCCAAGGAAGCGTAAGGGGTTACAATGAGCAGTTCTTC. It specifies CASSQGSVRGYNEQFF.

This chain links TRBV4-1 with TRBJ2-3, with D hard to call. Trimming removed 0 bases at V and 2 bases at J, with 9 bases between. The length of the CDR3 is 15 residues. Germline lookup yields CDR1 MGHRA and CDR2 YSYEKL. The CDR3 protein is CASSQDRSNTDTQYF. Written as DNA, the CDR3 is TGCGCCAGCAGCCAAGATAGGTCAAACACAGATACGCAGTATTTT.

This rearrangement joins TRBV5-1 to TRBJ2-7, with D possibly TRBD1 on 6 matching bases. Germline V lookup: CDR1 SGHRS, CDR2 YFSETQ. V gave up 4 bases and J gave up 1 base, with 9 bases separating them. CDR3 length: 13 amino acids. The CDR3 spells CASSHQGSYEQYF. The CDR3 DNA sequence: TGCGCCAGCAGCCACCAGGGGTCCTACGAGCAGTACTTC. The full variable domain, rest sourced from reference TRBV5-1 and TRBJ2-7, is KAGVTQTPRYLIKTRGQQVTLSCSPISGHRSVSWYQQTPGQGLQFLFEYFSETQRNKGNFPGRFSGRQFSNSRSEMNVSTLELGDSALYLCASSHQGSYEQYFGPGTRLTVT.

The CDR3 DNA follows: TGTGCCAGCAGCTTGCGCAGCTCTGGAAACACCATATATTTT. Protein product: CASSLRSSGNTIYF. The V and J genes are TRBV5-4 and TRBJ1-3; D is undetermined. Germline V lookup: CDR1 SGHNT, CDR2 YYREEE (reference sequence). This CDR3 contains 14 residues. Trimming removed 1 base at V and 0 bases at J, with 5 bases between. The variable domain in full, completed from reference TRBV5-4 and TRBJ1-3, reads ETGVTQSPTHLIKTRGQQVTLRCSSQSGHNTVSWYQQALGQGPQFIFQYYREEENGRGNFPPRFSGLQFPNYSSELNVNALELDDSALYLCASSLRSSGNTIYFGEGSWLTVV.

As DNA, the CDR3 is TGTGCCAGCAGCCCGAGGGACCAAGAGGAGAAACTGTTTTTT. Protein: CASSPRDQEEKLFF. The V call is TRBV4-2, the J call TRBJ1-4; D is possibly TRBD1 (5 bases). CDR3 size: 14 residues. The germline V gene encodes CDR1 LGHNA and CDR2 YNFKEQ. V was pared by 4 bases and J by 11 bases, with 17 bases between.

This clone was counted a single time. This chain links TRBV2 with TRBJ1-4; D gene uncertain. CDR3 length equals 18 residues. Germline V gene sequence: CDR1 SNHLY, CDR2 FYNNEI. V was cut by 3 bases and J by 0 bases, with 17 bases left in between. DNA of the CDR3: TGTGCCAGCAGTGACCCGGGAAATGCGATTTCAACTAATGAAAAACTGTTTTTT. Its protein product is CASSDPGNAISTNEKLFF. Full variable domain (remainder filled in from reference TRBV2 and TRBJ1-4): EPEVTQTPSHQVTQMGQEVILRCVPISNHLYFYWYRQILGQKVEFLVSFYNNEISEKSEIFDDQFSVERPDGSNFTLKIRSTKLEDSAMYFCASSDPGNAISTNEKLFFGSGTQLSVL.

The gene calls are TRBV2 and TRBJ1-1; D remains ambiguous. The length of the CDR3 is 14 residues. Germline V gene lookup returns CDR1 SNHLY and CDR2 FYNNEI. The V gene lost 8 bases and the J gene lost 4 bases, with 17 bases spanning the gap. CDR3 residues: CASSLGGSGTEAFF. The DNA for the CDR3 is TGTGCCAGCTCTCTTGGAGGGTCGGGCACTGAAGCTTTCTTT.

V usage is TRBV6-5 and J usage is TRBJ2-7; D might be TRBD1 or TRBD2, each matching 5 bases. V lost 6 bases and J lost 2, with 11 bases in between. CDR1 is MNHEY and CDR2 is SVGAGI in the germline V gene. The CDR3 is 13 amino acids. CDR3 loop: CASSHGTPYEQYF. The CDR3 DNA sequence: TGTGCCAGCAGCCACGGGACCCCCTACGAGCAGTACTTC.

The chain carries TRBV19 and TRBJ1-5; D is perhaps TRBD1 (6 bases). The V end was cut by 3 bases, the J end by 6 bases, with 15 bases between. From germline, CDR1 is LNHDA and CDR2 SQIVND (reference sequence). The CDR3 spans 15 residues. The CDR3 coding sequence is TGTGCCAGTAGTATTTGGGACAATGGACGTCAGCCCCAGCATTTT. It specifies CASSIWDNGRQPQHF.

The chain has TRBV14 and TRBJ2-1, with 8 bases that match TRBD2. This CDR3 has 13 amino acids. CDR1 and CDR2 (germline): SGHDN, FVKESK. Unmatched junction bases numbered 1, after V lost 0 bases and J lost 9 bases. This CDR3 is CASSQDRGGEQFF. For the CDR3, the DNA is TGTGCCAGCAGCCAAGATCGGGGGGGTGAGCAGTTCTTC. Supplemented by reference TRBV14 and TRBJ2-1, the full variable domain reads EAGVTQFPSHSVIEKGQTVTLRCDPISGHDNLYWYRRVMGKEIKFLLHFVKESKQDESGMPNNRFLAERTGGTYSTLKVQPAELEDSGVYFCASSQDRGGEQFFGPGTRLTVL.

This chain links TRBV11-1 with TRBJ1-1; D gene uncertain. V lost 10 bases to trimming and J lost 1 base, with 13 bases between them. The germline V gene encodes CDR1 SGHAT and CDR2 FQDESV (reference sequence). The CDR3 totals 13 residues. The DNA of the CDR3 is TGTGCCACCCACGACGCAAAGAACACTGAAGCTTTCTTT. It yields the protein CATHDAKNTEAFF.